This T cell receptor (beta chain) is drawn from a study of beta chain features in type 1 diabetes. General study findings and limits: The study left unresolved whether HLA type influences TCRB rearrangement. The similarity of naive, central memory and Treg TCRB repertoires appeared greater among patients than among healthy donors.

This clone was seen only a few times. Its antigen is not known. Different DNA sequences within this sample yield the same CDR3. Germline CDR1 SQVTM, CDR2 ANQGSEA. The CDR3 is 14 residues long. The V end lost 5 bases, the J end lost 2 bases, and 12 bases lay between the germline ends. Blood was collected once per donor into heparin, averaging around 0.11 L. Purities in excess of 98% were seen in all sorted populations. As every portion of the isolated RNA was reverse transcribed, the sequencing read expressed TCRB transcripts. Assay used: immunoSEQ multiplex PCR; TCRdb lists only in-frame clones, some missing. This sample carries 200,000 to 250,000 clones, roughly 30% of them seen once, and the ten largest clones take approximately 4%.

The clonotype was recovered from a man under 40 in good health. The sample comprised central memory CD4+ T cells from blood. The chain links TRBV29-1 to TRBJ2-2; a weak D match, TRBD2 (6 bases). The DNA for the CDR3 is TGCAGCGTTCGGGGGAGATTAAACACCGGGGAGCTGTTTTTT. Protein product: CSVRGRLNTGELFF.